The 31 T cell receptor beta chains given below trace back to one sample, sequenced in a study of blood T cell repertoires in COVID-19. TCRdb's table, derived via immunoSEQ multiplex PCR, lists solely in-frame clones and lacks some. The table lists some 100,000 clones, around 85% of them singletons, with roughly 17% in the top ten. Material for sequencing was peripheral blood. The receptors stem from a woman between 55 and 75 years old with acute or convalescent COVID-19.

This chain uses TRBV6-1 with TRBJ2-3; D not certain. Germline V gene data show CDR1 as MNHNS and CDR2 as SASEGT. This CDR3 has 12 residues. V gave up 4 bases and J gave up 7 bases, with 9 bases separating them. The CDR3: CASSVSMYTQYF. The CDR3 coding sequence is TGTGCCAGCAGTGTTTCAATGTATACGCAGTATTTT.

This clone was recorded a few times. V and J are TRBV5-8 and TRBJ1-2; a possible D gene is TRBD1 (6 bases). V was pared by 0 bases and J by 2 bases, with 8 bases between. This CDR3 region has 14 residues. Germline V gene data show CDR1 as SGHTS and CDR2 as YDEGEE. CDR3 bases: TGTGCCAGCAGCTTGGTCCAGGGGAACTATGGCTACACCTTC. Translating it yields CASSLVQGNYGYTF.

The J gene is TRBJ1-4, the V gene TRBV15; 12 bases map to TRBD1. Germline trimming cut 3 bases from V and 7 bases from J; bases unmatched to any gene: 3. CDR1 LNHNV and CDR2 YYDKDF come from the germline V gene (reference sequence). This CDR3 spans 15 amino acids. The CDR3 here is CATSSWDRGREKLFF. The CDR3 nucleotides read TGTGCCACCAGCAGCTGGGACAGGGGGCGTGAAAAACTGTTTTTT.

V and J are TRBV7-9 and TRBJ2-2; the D gene could be TRBD1 or TRBD2 (6 bases each). There are 15 residues in the CDR3. CDR1 is SEHNR, CDR2 FQNEAQ, per germline (reference sequence). Trimming removed 8 bases at V and 7 bases at J, with 20 bases between. The CDR3 spells CASSQGGLGNGELFF. CDR3 nucleotide sequence: TGTGCCAGCTCCCAAGGGGGGCTCGGTAACGGGGAGCTGTTTTTT.

This chain uses TRBV6-2 or TRBV6-3 with TRBJ1-1; D is undetermined. The CDR3 covers 13 residues. CDR1 MNHEY and CDR2 SVGEGT come from the germline V gene. The V end lost 6 bases, the J end lost 11 bases, and 19 bases lay between the germline ends. The CDR3 region is CASSLDWGGGAFF. The CDR3 region has the DNA TGTGCCAGCAGCCTGGATTGGGGAGGTGGGGCTTTCTTT.

The rearrangement joins TRBV28 to TRBJ2-1; the match to TRBD1 covers 10 bases. The CDR3 contains 14 residues. Losses at the gene ends were 4 bases for V and 7 bases for J; bases not matched to a gene: 4. Germline V CDR1 and CDR2: MDHEN, SYDVKM. The chain's CDR3 is CASSSGGQGNEQFF. The DNA of the CDR3 is TGTGCCAGCAGTTCAGGGGGACAGGGGAATGAGCAGTTCTTC.

This chain uses TRBV2 with TRBJ2-5; TRBD1 matches at 7 bases. After removal of 5 bases from V and 1 base from J, the junction contained 4 bases not matched to a gene. CDR1 and CDR2 (germline): SNHLY, FYNNEI. The CDR3 length is 14 residues. DNA for the CDR3: TGTGCCAGCAGTCCTGACAGGGCCCAAGAGACCCAGTACTTC. This translates into CASSPDRAQETQYF.

The gene calls are TRBV2 and TRBJ1-5; a weak D match, TRBD1 (6 bases). Germline-derived CDR1 and CDR2 are SNHLY and FYNNEI. The length of the CDR3 is 13 residues. The germline V and J ends were trimmed by 7 bases and 7 bases, with 14 bases remaining between them. The DNA for the CDR3 is TGTGCCAGCACCAAAGGGGGTGCACAGCCCCAGCATTTT. The encoded protein is CASTKGGAQPQHF.

V and J are TRBV2 and TRBJ2-2, with 7 bases identical to TRBD1. In germline, CDR1 is SNHLY, CDR2 FYNNEI. V lost 2 bases and J lost 3; bases outside the gene matches: 3. This CDR3 has 15 amino acids. The CDR3 DNA is TGTGCCAGCAGTGAATTGGACAGGTACACCGGGGAGCTGTTTTTT. Translating it yields CASSELDRYTGELFF.

J is TRBJ2-5 and V is TRBV5-8; a weak D match, TRBD2 (7 bases). Trimming removed 2 bases from V and 4 bases from J, with 15 bases in between. The CDR3 is 15 residues long. CDR1 is SGHTS and CDR2 is YDEGEE in the germline V gene. CDR3: CASSFLVGGGETQYF. CDR3 nucleotides: TGTGCCAGCAGCTTCCTCGTAGGGGGGGGAGAGACCCAGTACTTC.

The chain employs TRBV5-3 and TRBJ1-1; D call uncertain. TRBV5-3 is an ORF for which the function is uncertain. CDR3 length equals 15 residues. Trimming removed 0 bases at V and 5 bases at J, with 14 bases between. The CDR3 bases are TGTGCCAGAAGCTTGGTTTTAGGAGGGAAAACTGAAGCTTTCTTT. It encodes CARSLVLGGKTEAFF.

This chain links TRBV5-1 with TRBJ1-1; 8 bases match TRBD1. The V segment lost 4 bases and the J segment 4 bases; nucleotides outside the gene matches: 9. This CDR3 region has 15 residues. Per germline, CDR1 SGHRS and CDR2 YFSETQ. For the CDR3, the DNA is TGCGCCAGCAGCCGAACAGGGGGGAGCGGCACTGAAGCTTTCTTT. Protein: CASSRTGGSGTEAFF.

This sequence joins TRBV9 and TRBJ2-5; 10 bases match TRBD2. The CDR3 contains 15 residues. Trimming cost V 2 bases and J 3 bases; bases outside gene matches: 4. Germline CDR1 is SGDLS and CDR2 is YYNGEE. This CDR3 is CASSVASGGEETQYF. As DNA, the CDR3 is TGTGCCAGCAGCGTCGCTAGCGGGGGTGAAGAGACCCAGTACTTC. Variable domain in full (rest from reference TRBV9 and TRBJ2-5): DSGVTQTPKHLITATGQRVTLRCSPRSGDLSVYWYQQSLDQGLQFLIQYYNGEERAKGNILERFSAQQFPDLHSELNLSSLELGDSALYFCASSVASGGEETQYFGPGTRLLVL.

The chain combines TRBV30 with TRBJ1-2, with 9 bases identical to TRBD1. V was clipped by 3 bases and J by 7 bases; unmatched bases: 12. CDR1 is GTSNPN and CDR2 is SVGIG in the germline V gene (reference sequence). This CDR3 comprises 15 residues. For the CDR3, the DNA is TGTGCCTGGAGAACACAGGGGGCGCCTTTCTCTGGCTACACCTTC. This gives the protein CAWRTQGAPFSGYTF.

The chain is built from TRBV7-2 and TRBJ1-6; 8 bases line up with TRBD1. The junction had 10 bases not matched to a gene; V was cut back by 2 bases and J by 10 bases. Germline CDR1 is SGHTA and CDR2 is FQGNSA. The CDR3 has 16 amino acids. The CDR3 DNA sequence: TGTGCCAGCAGCTTAAGAAGGGACAGGAGTAACTCACCCCTCCACTTT. Its translation is CASSLRRDRSNSPLHF. Full variable domain (outside the CDR3, taken from reference TRBV7-2 and TRBJ1-6): GAGVSQSPSNKVTEKGKDVELRCDPISGHTALYWYRQSLGQGLEFLIYFQGNSAPDKSGLPSDRFSAERTGGSVSTLTIQRTQQEDSAVYLCASSLRRDRSNSPLHFGNGTRLTVT.

The chain is built from TRBV11-2 and TRBJ2-1; 9 bases match TRBD2. Germline V gives CDR1 SGHAT, CDR2 FQNNGV. The ends lost 2 bases at V and 9 bases at J; junction bases unmatched: 8. The CDR3 loop spans 15 amino acids. CDR3 coding DNA: TGTGCCAGCAGCTTACGTGCGGGGGGGAGTACTGAGCAGTTCTTC. Translating gives CASSLRAGGSTEQFF.

This rearrangement joins TRBV19 to TRBJ2-6; TRBD1 aligns across 10 bases. Germline lookup yields CDR1 LNHDA and CDR2 SQIVND (reference sequence). With 6 bases clipped from V and 4 bases from J, the junction kept 6 bases outside the gene matches. The CDR3 is 16 residues long. This CDR3 is CASSPDRGPGANVLTF. The CDR3 nucleotides read TGTGCCAGTAGCCCAGACAGGGGGCCCGGGGCCAACGTCCTGACTTTC.

The chain recombines TRBV27 with TRBJ2-1; 12 bases fit TRBD2. Germline V CDR1 and CDR2: MNHEY, SMNVEV (reference sequence). There are 14 residues in the CDR3. V shed 5 bases and J 8 bases; nucleotides not matched to a gene: 4. CDR3 nucleotides: TGTGCCAGCAGTCTAGCGGGGGGGCCCCATGAGCAGTTCTTC. It encodes CASSLAGGPHEQFF.

This clone showed up just once. The chain employs TRBV7-9 and TRBJ1-2; tentatively, D is TRBD1 (6 bases). The CDR3 covers 14 residues. V lost 6 bases to trimming and J lost 5 bases, with 16 bases between them. The V gene's germline CDR1 is SEHNR and CDR2 FQNEAQ (reference sequence). In DNA form, the CDR3 reads TGTGCCAGCAGTCCGAGGACAGCCTATTATGGCTACACCTTC. As protein: CASSPRTAYYGYTF.

This CDR3 is CASSQETVSYNEQFF. For the CDR3, the DNA is TGTGCCAGCAGCCAAGAGACAGTCTCCTACAATGAGCAGTTCTTC. This sequence joins TRBV3-1 (or the pseudogene TRBV3-2) and TRBJ2-1; possibly TRBD1 for D (5 bases). The CDR3 has 15 amino acids. CDR1 LGHDT and CDR2 YNNKEL come from the germline V gene (reference sequence). Trimming left V 0 bases short and J 0 bases short, with 6 bases between.

The chain is built from TRBV19 and TRBJ2-3; the D gene is possibly TRBD2 (6 bases). Trimming took 11 bases from V and 0 from J, leaving 18 bases between them. The CDR3 spans 15 residues. The germline CDR1 and CDR2 sequences are LNHDA and SQIVND (reference sequence). This CDR3 reads CAVKRYSGSTDTQYF. Here the CDR3 DNA reads TGTGCCGTCAAACGATACAGCGGGAGCACAGATACGCAGTATTTT.

This clone was recorded once. This chain uses TRBV4-1 with TRBJ1-3, with 9 bases aligning to TRBD1. The germline V gene encodes CDR1 MGHRA and CDR2 YSYEKL. The CDR3 covers 19 residues. The ends lost 0 bases at V and 0 bases at J; junction bases unmatched: 9. The CDR3 loop reads CASSQDSWTGATSGNTIYF. CDR3 DNA: TGCGCCAGCAGCCAAGATTCGTGGACAGGGGCGACCTCTGGAAACACCATATATTTT.

This chain connects TRBV5-6 to TRBJ2-5, with 8 bases matching TRBD1. This CDR3 is 14 amino acids long. The germline CDR1 and CDR2 sequences are SGHDT and YYEEEE. V was clipped by 4 bases and J by 5 bases; unmatched bases: 7. The CDR3 spells CASSKTGAGETQYF. The CDR3 DNA follows: TGTGCCAGCAGCAAGACAGGGGCGGGGGAGACCCAGTACTTC.

The V call is TRBV29-1, the J call TRBJ2-7; 12 nucleotides line up with TRBD2. Germline V gives CDR1 SQVTM, CDR2 ANQGSEA. V gave up 7 bases and J gave up 2 bases; unmatched junction bases: 6. The CDR3 has 14 amino acids. CDR3 bases: TGCAGCGCAAAACTAGCGGGGGGAACCTACGAGCAGTACTTC. Translating gives CSAKLAGGTYEQYF.

The chain combines TRBV9 with TRBJ2-3; a weak D match, TRBD2 (7 bases). This CDR3 is built from 16 residues. Trimming removed 3 bases at V and 4 bases at J, with 18 bases between. Germline V gene data show CDR1 as SGDLS and CDR2 as YYNGEE. The DNA for the CDR3 is TGTGCCAGCAGCGCCCCCCTAGGGGAGGGGGCAGATACGCAGTATTTT. This translates into CASSAPLGEGADTQYF.

The V gene is TRBV5-1, the J gene TRBJ1-6; D remains ambiguous. This CDR3 spans 16 amino acids. Germline assignment: CDR1 SGHRS and CDR2 YFSETQ. V shed 2 bases and J shed 2 bases, with 11 bases lying between them. The CDR3 here is CASSLNEVTYNSPLHF. The CDR3 DNA reads TGCGCCAGCAGCTTAAACGAGGTTACCTATAATTCACCCCTCCACTTT.

The CDR3 loop is CASSTTGNQPQHF. The CDR3 bases are TGTGCCAGCAGCACGACAGGGAATCAGCCCCAGCATTTT. The V and J genes are TRBV11-3 and TRBJ1-5; 7 nucleotides match TRBD1. The CDR3 loop spans 13 amino acids. Germline lookup yields CDR1 SGHNT and CDR2 YENEEA. Germline trimming cut 5 bases from V and 4 bases from J; bases unmatched to any gene: 2.

The rearrangement joins TRBV29-1 to TRBJ2-1, with D perhaps TRBD1 (6 bases). Germline V gives CDR1 SQVTM, CDR2 ANQGSEA. The CDR3 spans 12 residues. The CDR3 spells CSGDRIWNEQFF. CDR3 bases: TGCAGTGGTGACAGGATTTGGAATGAGCAGTTCTTC.

The chain has TRBV30 and TRBJ2-3; perhaps TRBD2 as D (5 bases). The germline V gene has CDR1 GTSNPN and CDR2 SVGIG (reference sequence). This CDR3 spans 13 amino acids. Between the trimmed V and J ends, which lost 1 base and 4 bases, there was a span of 9 bases. Here the CDR3 DNA reads TGTGCCTGGAGTGGTAAGAGGGCAGATACGCAGTATTTT. Protein: CAWSGKRADTQYF.

The chain joins TRBV9 to TRBJ1-2; 8 bases are shared with TRBD1. The CDR3 runs 13 residues. Germline values: CDR1 SGDLS, CDR2 YYNGEE. Losses at the gene ends were 8 bases for V and 4 bases for J; bases not matched to a gene: 7. CDR3 residues: CASGAGGVYGYTF. CDR3 coding DNA: TGTGCCAGTGGGGCAGGGGGCGTCTATGGCTACACCTTC.

This chain uses TRBV7-9 with TRBJ2-6; tentatively, D is TRBD1 (6 bases). V was trimmed by 6 bases and J by 2 bases, leaving 8 bases between them. Germline-derived CDR1 and CDR2 are SEHNR and FQNEAQ (reference sequence). The length of the CDR3 is 14 residues. The CDR3 DNA sequence: TGTGCCAGCAGACAGGGAGCTGGGGCCAACGTCCTGACTTTC. This translates into CASRQGAGANVLTF.